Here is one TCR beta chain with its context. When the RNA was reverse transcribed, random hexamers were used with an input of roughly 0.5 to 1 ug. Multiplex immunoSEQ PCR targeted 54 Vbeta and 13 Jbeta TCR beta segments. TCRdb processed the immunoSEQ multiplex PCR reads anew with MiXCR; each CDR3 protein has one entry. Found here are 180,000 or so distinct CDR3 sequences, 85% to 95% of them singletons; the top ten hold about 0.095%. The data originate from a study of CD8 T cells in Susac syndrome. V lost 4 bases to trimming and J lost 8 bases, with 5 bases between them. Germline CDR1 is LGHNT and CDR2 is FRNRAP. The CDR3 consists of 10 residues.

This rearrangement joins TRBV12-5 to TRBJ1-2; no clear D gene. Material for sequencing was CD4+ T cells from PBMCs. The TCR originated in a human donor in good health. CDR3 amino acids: CASGSQGYTF. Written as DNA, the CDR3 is TGTGCTAGTGGTTCACAGGGCTACACCTTC.